This passage covers 21 T cell receptor beta chains from one sample sequenced in a study of molecular identifiers for immune sequencing clone quantification. TCRdb re-derived calls from the PCR reads in MiXCR, one entry per CDR3 protein. There are some 100,000 distinct CDR3 sequences in the sample; about 35% occur only once, and about 4.2% lies in the top ten. The sample was naive CD8+ T cells from blood, with Jurkat cell RNA spiked in. The subset was: FACS-sorted CD8+CD4-CCR7+CD45RA+ naive T cells. The receptors derive from a human donor in good health. Some libraries in this study had Jurkat cell RNA spiked in.

A word on this clonotype: A much larger clone is a single base away; this may be a read error. This chain uses TRBV7-8 with TRBJ2-3; TRBD1 agrees at 7 bases. The germline gives CDR1 SGHVS, CDR2 FQNEAQ. The CDR3 is 17 amino acids. The DNA of the CDR3 is TGTGCCAGCAGCCCAAACGACAGGGCAGTTTTCACAGATTCGCAGTATTTT. Its protein product is CASSPNDRAVFTDSQYF. Variable domain in full (rest from reference TRBV7-8 and TRBJ2-3): GAGVSQSPRYKVAKRGQDVALRCDPISGHVSLFWYQQALGQGPEFLTYFQNEAQLDKSGLPSDRFFAERPEGSVSTLKIQRTQQEDSAVYLCASSPNDRAVFTDSQYFGPGTRLTVL.

This clonotype was counted ten times or more. This sequence joins TRBV28 and TRBJ2-3, with D maybe TRBD2 (5 bases). From germline, CDR1 is MDHEN and CDR2 SYDVKM. The CDR3 consists of 13 residues. The V and J ends lost 5 bases and 5 bases respectively, with 11 bases between them. This chain's CDR3 is CASSPAGGDTQYF. CDR3 nucleotide sequence: TGTGCCAGCAGTCCTGCAGGAGGAGATACGCAGTATTTT. The full variable domain, with the rest looked up from reference TRBV28 and TRBJ2-3, is DVKVTQSSRYLVKRTGEKVFLECVQDMDHENMFWYRQDPGLGLRLIYFSYDVKMKEKGDIPEGYSVSREKKERFSLILESASTNQTSMYLCASSPAGGDTQYFGPGTRLTVL.

As to this clonotype: A much larger clone is a single base away; this may be a read error. V and J are TRBV7-8 and TRBJ2-5; D not certain. Trimming shortened V by 5 bases and J by 7 bases, and 8 bases separated the two germline ends. The CDR3 runs 11 residues. Per the germline V gene, CDR1 is SGHVS and CDR2 is FQNEAQ. The CDR3 region has the DNA TGTGCCAGCAGCATACCTGTGACCCAGTACTTC. Translation: CASSIPVTQYF.

This clonotype was detected once. A much larger clone sits a single nucleotide away, making a read error possible. This chain connects TRBV7-9 to TRBJ2-3; TRBD2 is a possible D gene (6 bases). This CDR3 contains 19 residues. Deletions cut 0 bases from V and 4 bases from J, with 23 bases between. Germline V gene data show CDR1 as SEHNR and CDR2 as FQNEAQ (reference sequence). CDR3 coding DNA: TGTGCCAGCAGCTTAGCTGGGGCGACTAGTTCGGGGTATGCAGATACGCAGTATTTT. Protein product: CASSLAGATSSGYADTQYF.

A few counts support this clonotype. This sequence joins TRBV7-9 and TRBJ2-5, with D uncertain. The V end was cut by 3 bases, the J end by 2 bases, with 16 bases between. Germline V CDR1 and CDR2: SEHNR, FQNEAQ (reference sequence). The CDR3 is 16 amino acids. This CDR3 reads CASSFTQSWLQETQYF. Here the CDR3 DNA reads TGTGCCAGCAGCTTTACACAGTCCTGGCTTCAAGAGACCCAGTACTTC.

With respect to this clonotype: One end of the junction does not line up with germline, which may come from a read error. The J gene is TRBJ2-7, the V gene TRBV19; D perhaps matches TRBD2 (5 bases). This CDR3 contains 13 residues. The germline V gene has CDR1 LNHDA and CDR2 SQIVND (reference sequence). The CDR3 sequence: CAGSIPGSYEQYF. In DNA form, the CDR3 reads TGTGCCGGTAGTATTCCGGGATCCTACGAGCAGTACTTC. Complete variable domain (other parts from reference TRBV19 and TRBJ2-7): DGGITQSPKYLFRKEGQNVTLSCEQNLNHDAMYWYRQDPGQGLRLIYYSQIVNDFQKGDIAEGYSVSREKKESFPLTVTSAQKNPTAFYLCAGSIPGSYEQYFGPGTRLTVT.

This clonotype was seen more than once but under ten times. A much larger clone differs by one base, so this may be a read error. The J gene is TRBJ1-5, the V gene TRBV4-1; D uncertain. The CDR3 loop spans 14 amino acids. Per the germline V gene, CDR1 is MGHRA and CDR2 is YSYEKL. Trimming stripped 0 bases from V and 5 bases from J, with 8 bases between. Written as DNA, the CDR3 is TGCGCCAGCAGCCAAGAACGCGGCTATCAGCCCCAGCATTTT. Translated, it gives CASSQERGYQPQHF.

This clonotype was detected a few times. The chain carries TRBV24-1 and TRBJ2-5; TRBD1 matches at 8 bases. This CDR3 is built from 13 residues. The V segment lost 4 bases and the J segment 5 bases; nucleotides outside the gene matches: 2. The germline V gene encodes CDR1 KGHDR and CDR2 SFDVKD. The CDR3 DNA reads as TGTGCCACCAGTGAAGACAGGGGTGAGACCCAGTACTTC. Protein product: CATSEDRGETQYF.

Of note for this clonotype: This clone may be a read error of a much larger clone one base away. This CDR3 fails to terminate in the conserved phenylalanine or tryptophan, so it likely reflects a read error. This sequence joins TRBV18 and TRBJ2-4; D not resolved. The CDR3 length is 17 residues. V lost 0 bases and J lost 0, with 12 bases in between. Germline V gene data show CDR1 as KGHSH and CDR2 as LQKENI. The CDR3 loop is CASSPPKKQLAKNIQYI. The DNA for the CDR3 is TGTGCCAGCTCACCACCGAAGAAACAGTTAGCCAAAAACATTCAGTACATC.

This clonotype was observed at least ten times. J is TRBJ1-5 and V is TRBV7-9, with D possibly being TRBD1 (5 bases). Germline V gene data show CDR1 as SEHNR and CDR2 as FQNEAQ (reference sequence). The CDR3 is 15 amino acids. Trimming pared 4 bases from V and 0 bases from J, leaving 10 bases between. The CDR3 bases are TGTGCCAGCAGCTCTGACAGAAATAGCAATCAGCCCCAGCATTTT. It encodes CASSSDRNSNQPQHF.

Concerning this clonotype: A much bigger clone sits one base away, suggesting this may be a read error. The chain couples TRBV4-3 to TRBJ2-7; no clear D. The CDR3 consists of 14 residues. Germline CDR1 is LGHNA and CDR2 is YSLEER. The CDR3, as DNA: TGCGCCAGCAGCCAAGGAAACCCAGGAAACGAGCAGAACTTC. Protein sequence: CASSQGNPGNEQNF.

There are many counts of this clonotype. This chain joins TRBV27 and TRBJ1-2, with 9 positions matching TRBD1. Looked up from germline, CDR1 is MNHEY and CDR2 is SMNVEV (reference sequence). There are 18 residues in the CDR3. V lost 5 bases and J lost 0; bases outside the gene matches: 13. The CDR3 loop reads CASSPLPRDRDSNYGYTF. The CDR3 DNA sequence: TGTGCCAGCAGTCCCCTCCCCCGGGACAGGGACTCTAACTATGGCTACACCTTC.

This clonotype was found a few times. This sequence joins TRBV13 and TRBJ2-6; D is ambiguous. The germline V and J ends were trimmed by 3 bases and 9 bases, with 3 bases remaining between them. This CDR3 comprises 11 residues. Germline CDR1 is PRHDT and CDR2 is FYEKMQ (reference sequence). The CDR3 DNA is TGTGCCAGCAGCTTTAGCAACGTCCTGACTTTC. Encoded protein: CASSFSNVLTF.

This clonotype was seen only a few times. The rearrangement uses TRBV6-2 or TRBV6-3 and TRBJ1-5, with 8 bases lining up with TRBD1. The germline CDR1 and CDR2 sequences are MNHEY and SVGEGT. The CDR3 is 13 residues long. Trimming removed 7 bases from V and 6 bases from J; junction bases left unmatched: 5. The CDR3: CASKDRAGQPQHF. CDR3 nucleotide sequence: TGTGCCAGCAAGGACAGGGCGGGTCAGCCCCAGCATTTT.

On this clonotype itself: One end of the junction is discordant with germline, which a read error may explain. The rearrangement joins TRBV6-2 or TRBV6-3 to TRBJ2-2, with 7 bases fitting TRBD2. The germline V gene has CDR1 MNHEY and CDR2 SVGEGT. There are 15 residues in the CDR3. CDR3 region: CASSIGRPGSGKLFF. CDR3 sequence (DNA): TGTGCCAGCAGTATCGGGAGGCCCGGGAGCGGGAAGCTGTTTTTT.

This chain connects TRBV7-2 to TRBJ2-7; D perhaps matches TRBD1 (6 bases). Near its end, the DNA agrees better with TRBJ2-1, so the J call may be wrong. CDR3 size: 13 residues. CDR1 is SGHTA, CDR2 FQGNSA, per germline. The CDR3 region has the DNA TGTGCCAGCAGCCCCGGGACATATTACAAGCAGTTCTTC. This codes for CASSPGTYYKQFF.

This clonotype was detected ten times or more. The chain couples TRBV29-1 to TRBJ1-1; D unresolved. Germline values: CDR1 SQVTM, CDR2 ANQGSEA. Between the trimmed V and J ends, which lost 6 bases and 0 bases, there was a span of 8 bases. The length of the CDR3 is 12 residues. Written as DNA, the CDR3 is TGCAGCGTGTACCAGTTGAACACTGAAGCTTTCTTT. It codes for CSVYQLNTEAFF.

This clonotype was seen a handful of times. This chain joins TRBV19 and TRBJ2-6; 10 bases agree with TRBD1. The CDR3 consists of 17 residues. From germline, CDR1 is LNHDA and CDR2 SQIVND (reference sequence). Trimming at V came to 4 bases and at J to 0 bases, leaving 3 bases not matched to a gene. CDR3 in DNA: TGTGCCAGTAGTACCCGGGACAGGGGCTCTGGGGCCAACGTCCTGACTTTC. It specifies CASSTRDRGSGANVLTF.

This clonotype was seen a handful of times. The gene calls are TRBV27 and TRBJ1-2, with a weak D call TRBD1 (6 bases). The germline gives CDR1 MNHEY, CDR2 SMNVEV (reference sequence). The length of the CDR3 is 15 residues. Trimming left V 4 bases short and J 1 base short, with 13 bases between. The CDR3 loop reads CASSSPVQGNYGYTF. The CDR3 DNA follows: TGTGCCAGCAGTTCACCCGTACAGGGTAACTATGGCTACACCTTC.

This clonotype was observed a few times. The chain is built from TRBV2 and TRBJ2-5, with 10 bases that match TRBD1. With 8 bases clipped from V and 1 base from J, the junction kept 10 bases outside the gene matches. The CDR3 is made up of 16 amino acids. Germline V CDR1 and CDR2: SNHLY, FYNNEI. In DNA form, the CDR3 reads TGTGCCAGCCTCGGACAGGGGGAGACCGTCCAAGAGACCCAGTACTTC. This codes for CASLGQGETVQETQYF.

This clonotype was observed many times. The genes are TRBV7-9 and TRBJ2-7; 12 bases are a match to TRBD2. V shed 5 bases and J 3 bases; nucleotides not matched to a gene: 2. Germline CDR1 reads SEHNR; CDR2 reads FQNEAQ (reference sequence). The CDR3 runs to 14 residues. The CDR3 spells CASSPSGRDYEQYF. In nucleotides, the CDR3 is TGTGCCAGCAGCCCTAGCGGGAGGGACTACGAGCAGTACTTC. Variable domain in full (rest from reference TRBV7-9 and TRBJ2-7): DTGVSQNPRHKITKRGQNVTFRCDPISEHNRLYWYRQTLGQGPEFLTYFQNEAQLEKSRLLSDRFSAERPKGSFSTLEIQRTEQGDSAMYLCASSPSGRDYEQYFGPGTRLTVT.